The clone carrying this T cell receptor (beta chain) was found a few times. Its cognate antigen is unknown. cDNA reverse transcribed from extracted RNA served as the sequencing template. Only in-frame clones appear in the TCRdb table, and some are missing; sequencing was by immunoSEQ multiplex PCR. This repertoire shows under 300,000 clones, over 45% found once; its top ten account for about 0.88%. The data were obtained in a study of CD8+ T cells in alopecia areata. The treatment was: oral pan-JAK inhibitor, 5-10 mg twice daily. Overall study findings and caveats: Clarity of TCR sharing across patients fell short of that in mice, possibly HLA-related. With tofacitinib ongoing, many expanded lesional clones persisted in both scalp and blood.

Germline CDR1 is GTSNPN and CDR2 is SVGIG (reference sequence). The CDR3 consists of 14 residues. Unmatched junction bases numbered 4, after V lost 5 bases and J lost 4 bases. Material: CD4+ T cells sorted from blood, obtained at approximately week 52, from a patient treated with tofacitinib. This receptor was taken from a human donor with alopecia areata. The chain has TRBV30 and TRBJ2-1, with TRBD2 matching 11 bases. The CDR3 region is CAWATSGVYNEQFF. For the CDR3, the DNA is TGTGCCTGGGCGACTAGCGGGGTGTACAATGAGCAGTTCTTC.